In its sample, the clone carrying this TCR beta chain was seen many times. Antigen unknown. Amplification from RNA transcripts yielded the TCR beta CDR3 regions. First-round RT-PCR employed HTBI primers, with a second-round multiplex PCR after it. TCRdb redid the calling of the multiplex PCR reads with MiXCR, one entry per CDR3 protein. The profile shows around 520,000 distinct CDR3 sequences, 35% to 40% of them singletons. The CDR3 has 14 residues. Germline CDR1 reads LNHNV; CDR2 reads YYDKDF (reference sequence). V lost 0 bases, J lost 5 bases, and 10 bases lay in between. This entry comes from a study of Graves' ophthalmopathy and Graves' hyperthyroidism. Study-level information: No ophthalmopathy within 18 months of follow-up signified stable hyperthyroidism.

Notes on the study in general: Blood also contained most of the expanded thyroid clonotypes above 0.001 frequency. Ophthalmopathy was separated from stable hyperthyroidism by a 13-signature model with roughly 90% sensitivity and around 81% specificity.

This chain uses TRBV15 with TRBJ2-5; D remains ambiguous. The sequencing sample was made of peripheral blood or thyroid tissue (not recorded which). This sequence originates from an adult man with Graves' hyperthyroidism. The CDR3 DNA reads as TGTGCCACCAGCAGAGATGGCCGTCCGGAGACCCAGTACTTC. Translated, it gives CATSRDGRPETQYF.